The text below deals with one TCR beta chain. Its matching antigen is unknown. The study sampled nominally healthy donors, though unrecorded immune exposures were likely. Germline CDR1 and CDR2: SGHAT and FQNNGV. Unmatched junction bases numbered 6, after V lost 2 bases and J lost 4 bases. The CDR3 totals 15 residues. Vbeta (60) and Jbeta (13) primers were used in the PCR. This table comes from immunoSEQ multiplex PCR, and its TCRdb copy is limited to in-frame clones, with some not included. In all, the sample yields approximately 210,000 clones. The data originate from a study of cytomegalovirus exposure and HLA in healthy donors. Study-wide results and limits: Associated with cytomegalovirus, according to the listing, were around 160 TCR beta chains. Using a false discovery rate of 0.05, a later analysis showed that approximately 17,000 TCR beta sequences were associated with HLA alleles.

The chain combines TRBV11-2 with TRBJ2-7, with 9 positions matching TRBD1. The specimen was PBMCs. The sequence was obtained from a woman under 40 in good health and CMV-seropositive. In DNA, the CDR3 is TGTGCCAGCAGCTTAATTCCGGGACAGGGTTACGAGCAGTACTTC. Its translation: CASSLIPGQGYEQYF.